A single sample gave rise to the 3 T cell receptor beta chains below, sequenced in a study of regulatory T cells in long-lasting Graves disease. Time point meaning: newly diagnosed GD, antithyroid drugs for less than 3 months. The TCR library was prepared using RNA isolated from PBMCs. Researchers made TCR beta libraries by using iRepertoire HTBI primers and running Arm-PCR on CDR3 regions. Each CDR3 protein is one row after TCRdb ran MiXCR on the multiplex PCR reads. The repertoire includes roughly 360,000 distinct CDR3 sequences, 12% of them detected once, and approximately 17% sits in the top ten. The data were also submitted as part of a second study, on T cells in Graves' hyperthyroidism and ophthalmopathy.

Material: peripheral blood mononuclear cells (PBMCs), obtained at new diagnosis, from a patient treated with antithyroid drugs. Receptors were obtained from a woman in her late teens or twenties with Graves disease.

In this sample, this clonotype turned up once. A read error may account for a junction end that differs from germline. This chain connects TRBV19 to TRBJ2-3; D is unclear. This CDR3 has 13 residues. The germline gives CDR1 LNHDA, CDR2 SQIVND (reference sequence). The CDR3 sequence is CTSGRERTDTQYF. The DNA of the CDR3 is TGTACCAGTGGTAGAGAGCGCACAGATACGCAGTATTTT.

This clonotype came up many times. CDR3 amino acids: CSGATGAGEKLFF. The CDR3 DNA sequence: TGCAGCGGAGCGACAGGGGCAGGGGAAAAACTGTTTTTT. This chain connects TRBV29-1 to TRBJ1-4; 8 bases are shared with TRBD1. The CDR3 consists of 13 residues. Germline lookup yields CDR1 SQVTM and CDR2 ANQGSEA. The junction had 9 bases not matched to a gene; V was cut back by 7 bases and J by 8 bases.

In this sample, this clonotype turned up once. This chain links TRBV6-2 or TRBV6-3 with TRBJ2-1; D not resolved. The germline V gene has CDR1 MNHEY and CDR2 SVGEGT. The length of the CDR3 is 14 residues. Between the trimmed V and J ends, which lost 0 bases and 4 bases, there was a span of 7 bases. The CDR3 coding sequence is TGTGCCAGCAGTTACTCGAGGCAGTACAATGAGCAGTTCTTC. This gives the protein CASSYSRQYNEQFF.